These T cell receptor beta chains were read from a single sample in a study of blood T cell repertoires in COVID-19. TCRdb's copy holds only in-frame clones and misses some; the assay was immunoSEQ multiplex PCR. In the table there are around 92,000 clones, approximately 86% of which are singletons. The specimen was peripheral blood. The receptors originated from a woman in her fifties or sixties in a cohort sampled during active or convalescent COVID-19. Each CDR3 is given with its conserved first and last residue. A D gene is named only where the DNA matches it firmly. For some rows the clone size is stated as once, few or many, or as a class when expanded; others skip it.

abundance	j_gene	v_gene	d_gene	CDR3nt	CDR3aa
-	TRBJ1-2	TRBV4-1	-	TGCGCCAGCAGCCCCTCAGCGGGAATAGGGGGGGGCTACACCTTC	CASSPSAGIGGGYTF
few	TRBJ1-5	TRBV20-1	-	TGCAGTGCTAGTGGGGGGGGTCGGCAGCCCCAGCATTTT	CSASGGGRQPQHF
-	TRBJ2-1	TRBV9	-	TGTGCCAGCAGCGTAGGGGTTGGAGGGTCCTCCTACAATGAGCAGTTCTTC	CASSVGVGGSSYNEQFF
-	TRBJ1-1	TRBV19	TRBD1	TGTGCCAGTAGTCTCCGGACAGGGATGAGGGCCACTGAAGCTTTCTTT	CASSLRTGMRATEAFF
once	TRBJ1-1	TRBV4-1	TRBD1	TGCGCCAGCAGCTGGGACAGGGATACTGAAGCTTTCTTT	CASSWDRDTEAFF
few	TRBJ2-2	TRBV3-1/TRBV3-2	-	TGTGCCAGCAGCCCAAGAGGGACCGGGGAGCTGTTTTTT	CASSPRGTGELFF
-	TRBJ2-3	TRBV28	TRBD1	TGTGCCAGCATCTCCGGGACAGGGGAAGGAGATACGCAGTATTTT	CASISGTGEGDTQYF
-	TRBJ2-5	TRBV28	TRBD1	TGTGCCAGCAAGTCTTCCGGACAGGGGTGGGAGACCCAGTACTTC	CASKSSGQGWETQYF
-	TRBJ1-1	TRBV19	-	TGTGCCAGTAGTATTGGCAGGGCCAGGGGGAACACTGAAGCTTTCTTT	CASSIGRARGNTEAFF
-	TRBJ1-5	TRBV2	-	TGTGCCAGCAGGCGAACAGGATTCGCTACCAAAAGCAATCAGCCCCAGCATTTT	CASRRTGFATKSNQPQHF
few	TRBJ1-4	TRBV5-1	-	TGCGCCAGCAGTCAAGCAGGATTTAATGAAAAACTGTTTTTT	CASSQAGFNEKLFF